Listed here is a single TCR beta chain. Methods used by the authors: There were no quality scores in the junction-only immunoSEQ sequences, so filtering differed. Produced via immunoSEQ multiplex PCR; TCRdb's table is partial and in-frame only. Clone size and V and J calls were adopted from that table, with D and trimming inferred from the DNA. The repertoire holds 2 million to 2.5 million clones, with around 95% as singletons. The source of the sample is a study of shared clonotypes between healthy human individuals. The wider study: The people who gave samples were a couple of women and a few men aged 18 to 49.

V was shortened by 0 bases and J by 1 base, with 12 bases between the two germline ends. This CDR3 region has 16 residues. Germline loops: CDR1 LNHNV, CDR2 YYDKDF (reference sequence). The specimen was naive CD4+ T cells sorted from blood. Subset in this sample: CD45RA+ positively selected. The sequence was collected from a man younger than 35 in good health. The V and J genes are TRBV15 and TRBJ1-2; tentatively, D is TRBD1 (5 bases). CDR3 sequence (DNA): TGTGCCACCAGCAGAGATAACCAGGGAGTTAACTATGGCTACACCTTC. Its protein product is CATSRDNQGVNYGYTF.